This is a list of T cell receptor beta chains from one sample in a study of CD8 T cells in ankylosing spondylitis. TCRdb called the 5' RACE reads again in MiXCR, with one record for every CDR3 protein. The repertoire consists of 300,000 to 350,000 distinct CDR3 sequences, with 11% occurring once and the leading ten covering about a tenth. The material sequenced was blood, either unsorted or a sorted T cell fraction (not recorded which). The receptors come from a female donor with ankylosing spondylitis or in good health (not recorded which). The CDR3 runs from the conserved cysteine through the conserved F or W. Fields, in order: clone size, D gene, J gene, V gene, CDR3 protein, CDR3 DNA. D genes are given only for firm matches. Clone size is given for some rows only: seen once, a few or many times, or a class if the clone is expanded.

size: -; D: TRBD2; J: TRBJ2-7; V: TRBV11-2; CDR3: CASSLEGWWTSGKYEQYF; DNA: TGTGCCAGCAGCTTAGAAGGTTGGTGGACTAGCGGGAAGTACGAGCAGTACTTC
size: -; D: -; J: TRBJ1-5; V: TRBV30; CDR3: CAWSAGGNQPQHF; DNA: TGTGCCTGGAGTGCGGGGGGTAACCAGCCCCAGCATTTT
size: -; D: TRBD2; J: TRBJ2-5; V: TRBV5-1; CDR3: CASSLAGTSGSLQETQYF; DNA: TGCGCCAGCAGCTTGGCCGGGACTAGCGGGAGTTTACAAGAGACCCAGTACTTC
size: many; D: -; J: TRBJ2-7; V: TRBV3-1; CDR3: CASSPRISGDYEQYF; DNA: TGTGCCAGCAGTCCCCGAATCAGCGGAGATTACGAGCAGTACTTC
size: many; D: -; J: TRBJ2-3; V: TRBV5-4; CDR3: CASSPRDGDTQYF; DNA: TGTGCCAGCAGTCCGCGGGACGGAGATACGCAGTATTTT
size: many; D: -; J: TRBJ2-5; V: TRBV12-3/TRBV12-4; CDR3: CASSPQGTQYF; DNA: TGTGCCAGCAGTCCGCAAGGGACCCAGTACTTC
size: -; D: TRBD2; J: TRBJ2-7; V: TRBV4-2; CDR3: CASSEEVTSGLLDYEQYF; DNA: TGTGCCAGCAGCGAAGAGGTGACTAGCGGCCTTTTAGACTACGAGCAGTACTTC
size: few; D: TRBD2; J: TRBJ2-7; V: TRBV7-9; CDR3: CASSSQPGLYYEQYF; DNA: TGTGCCAGCAGTTCGCAGCCGGGACTATACTACGAGCAGTACTTC
size: many; D: TRBD2; J: TRBJ2-1; V: TRBV20-1; CDR3: CSARDPASGGILTNNEQFF; DNA: TGCAGTGCTAGAGATCCGGCTAGCGGGGGGATCCTTACCAACAATGAGCAGTTCTTC
size: few; D: -; J: TRBJ2-7; V: TRBV18; CDR3: CASSPTALTYEQYF; DNA: TGTGCCAGCTCACCTACAGCTCTGACCTACGAGCAGTACTTC
size: many; D: -; J: TRBJ1-5; V: TRBV7-2; CDR3: CASSLAEVQGITSNQPQHF; DNA: TGTGCCAGCAGCTTAGCGGAGGTTCAGGGAATCACAAGCAATCAGCCCCAGCATTTT
size: many; D: -; J: TRBJ2-1; V: TRBV7-6; CDR3: CASSLVADNNEQFF; DNA: TGTGCCAGCAGCTTAGTTGCGGATAACAATGAGCAGTTCTTC
size: many; D: -; J: TRBJ2-1; V: TRBV21-1; CDR3: CASSKAIWGTGNGRVSYNEQFF; DNA: -
size: -; D: TRBD1; J: TRBJ1-1; V: TRBV15; CDR3: CATSPQDRVSEAFF; DNA: TGTGCCACCAGCCCCCAAGACAGGGTCTCTGAAGCTTTCTTT
size: many; D: -; J: TRBJ1-4; V: TRBV7-6; CDR3: CASSRVGENEKLFF; DNA: TGTGCCAGCAGCAGAGTAGGGGAAAATGAAAAACTGTTTTTT
size: many; D: -; J: TRBJ2-5; V: TRBV12-3/TRBV12-4; CDR3: CASSPGDGIQETQYF; DNA: TGTGCCAGCAGTCCGGGGGACGGAATACAAGAGACCCAGTACTTC
size: -; D: -; J: TRBJ1-4; V: TRBV28; CDR3: CASSSGSLGEKLFF; DNA: TGTGCCAGCAGCTCAGGGAGTTTGGGTGAAAAACTGTTTTTT
size: few; D: -; J: TRBJ1-5; V: TRBV18; CDR3: CASSPIGDSQSNQPQHF; DNA: TGTGCCAGCTCACCAATTGGAGATAGCCAAAGCAATCAGCCCCAGCATTTT
size: -; D: -; J: TRBJ2-5; V: TRBV5-1; CDR3: CASGRSQETQYF; DNA: TGCGCCAGCGGTCGGAGCCAAGAGACCCAGTACTTC
size: few; D: -; J: TRBJ2-7; V: TRBV28; CDR3: CASSLGRDIPYEQYF; DNA: TGTGCCAGCAGTTTAGGTCGGGACATACCCTACGAGCAGTACTTC
size: many; D: TRBD2; J: TRBJ2-3; V: TRBV12-3/TRBV12-4; CDR3: CASSLSGGAKDTQYF; DNA: TGTGCCAGCAGTCTTAGCGGGGGGGCGAAAGATACGCAGTATTTT
size: few; D: TRBD1; J: TRBJ1-1; V: TRBV2; CDR3: CASSGTGVRTEAFF; DNA: TGTGCCAGCAGCGGGACAGGGGTACGGACTGAAGCTTTCTTT
size: -; D: -; J: TRBJ2-5; V: TRBV20-1; CDR3: CSAGPREGSQETQYF; DNA: TGCAGTGCTGGCCCGCGAGAGGGCAGCCAAGAGACCCAGTACTTC
size: many; D: -; J: TRBJ2-3; V: TRBV20-1; CDR3: CSARLPGRIGRTDTQYF; DNA: TGCAGTGCTCGGCTCCCGGGACGGATCGGTCGCACAGATACGCAGTATTTT
size: many; D: -; J: TRBJ2-1; V: TRBV5-1; CDR3: CASRDFPGNEQFF; DNA: TGCGCCAGCAGGGATTTCCCGGGTAATGAGCAGTTCTTC
size: few; D: -; J: TRBJ1-3; V: TRBV7-8; CDR3: CASSPGRRSYSGNTIYF; DNA: TGTGCCAGCAGCCCCGGCAGGAGATCTTACTCTGGAAACACCATATATTTT
size: many; D: -; J: TRBJ2-4; V: TRBV20-1; CDR3: CSAILVGAKNIQYF; DNA: TGCAGTGCTATTCTCGTAGGAGCCAAAAACATTCAGTACTTC
size: few; D: TRBD2; J: TRBJ2-5; V: TRBV28; CDR3: CASSSGGEETQYF; DNA: TGTGCCAGCAGTTCTGGGGGGGAAGAGACCCAGTACTTC
size: many; D: -; J: TRBJ1-2; V: TRBV27; CDR3: CASSPNNYGYTF; DNA: TGTGCCAGCAGTCCCAACAACTATGGCTACACCTTC
size: few; D: -; J: TRBJ2-2; V: TRBV24-1; CDR3: CATSEPPGELFF; DNA: TGTGCCACCAGTGAGCCCCCCGGGGAGCTGTTTTTT
size: many; D: TRBD2; J: TRBJ2-1; V: TRBV29-1; CDR3: CSYRRGGPYNEQFF; DNA: TGCAGTTACAGGCGGGGGGGACCTTACAATGAGCAGTTCTTC
size: many; D: -; J: TRBJ2-3; V: TRBV5-1; CDR3: CASFSEPSTDTQYF; DNA: TGCGCCAGCTTCAGCGAACCTAGCACAGATACGCAGTATTTT
size: -; D: TRBD1; J: TRBJ1-1; V: TRBV12-3/TRBV12-4; CDR3: CASSLQGASFEAFF; DNA: TGTGCCAGCAGTTTACAGGGGGCTAGTTTCGAAGCTTTCTTT
size: many; D: TRBD1; J: TRBJ1-6; V: TRBV29-1; CDR3: CSVAQGANSPLHF; DNA: TGCAGCGTAGCACAGGGGGCAAATTCACCCCTCCACTTT
size: many; D: TRBD1; J: TRBJ2-3; V: TRBV12-3/TRBV12-4; CDR3: CASSSRTGVSTDTQYF; DNA: TGTGCCAGCAGTTCACGGACAGGAGTTAGCACAGATACGCAGTATTTT
size: many; D: -; J: TRBJ2-7; V: TRBV20-1; CDR3: CSARGGAIDYEQYF; DNA: TGCAGTGCTAGAGGGGGGGCGATAGACTACGAGCAGTACTTC
size: -; D: -; J: TRBJ1-2; V: TRBV30; CDR3: CAWGGQGNYGYTF; DNA: TGTGCCTGGGGTGGGCAGGGGAACTATGGCTACACCTTC
size: few; D: -; J: TRBJ2-2; V: TRBV11-2; CDR3: CASSQENTGELFF; DNA: TGTGCCAGCAGCCAGGAGAACACCGGGGAGCTGTTTTTT
size: few; D: -; J: TRBJ2-5; V: TRBV7-9; CDR3: CASSPGWGEEKETQYF; DNA: TGTGCCAGCAGCCCTGGTTGGGGAGAAGAAAAAGAGACCCAGTACTTC
size: many; D: TRBD2; J: TRBJ2-7; V: TRBV7-9; CDR3: CASSPGLVPYEQYF; DNA: TGTGCCAGCAGCCCTGGACTAGTTCCCTACGAGCAGTACTTC